This TCR beta chain was recorded in a study of T cells after yellow fever vaccination. Template switching with 5'RACE generated the TCR cDNA and added a universal primer site and UMIs. TCRdb re-called the 5' RACE reads with MiXCR, one entry per CDR3 protein. Here the sample spans 300,000 to 400,000 distinct CDR3 sequences, 8.7% being singletons. The CDR3 covers 14 residues. Trimming removed 1 base at V and 10 bases at J, with 14 bases between. Germline loops: CDR1 MGHRA, CDR2 YSYEKL. The table lists this clonotype with a few counts. The sequence was collected from a man younger than 30 who received the YFV17D yellow fever vaccine. This rearrangement joins TRBV4-1 to TRBJ2-1; TRBD1 might be the D (5 bases). The source was PBMCs, collected on the day of the first yellow fever vaccination. In DNA form, the CDR3 reads TGCGCCAGCAGCCAAGTTTCAGGGTTACGCGAGCAGTTCTTC. Amino acids: CASSQVSGLREQFF.